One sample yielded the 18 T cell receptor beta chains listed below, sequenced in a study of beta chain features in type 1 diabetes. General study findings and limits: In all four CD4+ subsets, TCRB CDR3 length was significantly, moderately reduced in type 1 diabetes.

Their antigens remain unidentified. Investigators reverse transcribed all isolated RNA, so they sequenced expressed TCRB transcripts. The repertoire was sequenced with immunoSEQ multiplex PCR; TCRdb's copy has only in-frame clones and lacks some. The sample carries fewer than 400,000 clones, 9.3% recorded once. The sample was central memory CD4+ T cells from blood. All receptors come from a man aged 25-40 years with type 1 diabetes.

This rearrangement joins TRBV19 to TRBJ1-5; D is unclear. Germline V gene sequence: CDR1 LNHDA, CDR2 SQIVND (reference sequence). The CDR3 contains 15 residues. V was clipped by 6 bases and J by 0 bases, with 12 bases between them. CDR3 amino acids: CASSSKKDSNQPQHF. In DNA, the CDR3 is TGTGCCAGTAGCTCCAAGAAGGATAGCAATCAGCCCCAGCATTTT.

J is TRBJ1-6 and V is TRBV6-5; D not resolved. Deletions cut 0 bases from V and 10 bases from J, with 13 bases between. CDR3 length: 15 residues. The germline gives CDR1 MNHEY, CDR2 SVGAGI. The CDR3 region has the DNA TGTGCCAGCAGTTACTCTCGGGGTCTTGGATCACCCCTCCACTTT. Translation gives CASSYSRGLGSPLHF.

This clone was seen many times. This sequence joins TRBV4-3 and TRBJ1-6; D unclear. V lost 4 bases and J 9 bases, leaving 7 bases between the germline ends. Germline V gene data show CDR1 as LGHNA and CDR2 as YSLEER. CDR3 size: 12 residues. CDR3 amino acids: CASSLNTSPLHF. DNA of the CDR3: TGCGCCAGCAGCCTAAATACTTCACCCCTCCACTTT.

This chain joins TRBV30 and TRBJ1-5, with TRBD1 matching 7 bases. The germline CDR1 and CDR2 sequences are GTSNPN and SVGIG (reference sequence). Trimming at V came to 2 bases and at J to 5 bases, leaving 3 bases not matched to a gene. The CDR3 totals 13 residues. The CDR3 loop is CAWSTDRDQPQHF. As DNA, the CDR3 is TGTGCCTGGAGTACTGACAGGGATCAGCCCCAGCATTTT.

CDR3 coding DNA: TGCGCCAGCAGCTCCGGAGACGGGGGAGGTTCACCCCTCCACTTT. The encoded protein is CASSSGDGGGSPLHF. The chain employs TRBV5-1 and TRBJ1-6, with a tentative D call TRBD1 (5 bases). The CDR3 is 15 amino acids. Trimming stripped 3 bases from V and 9 bases from J, with 16 bases between. Germline V gene data show CDR1 as SGHRS and CDR2 as YFSETQ.

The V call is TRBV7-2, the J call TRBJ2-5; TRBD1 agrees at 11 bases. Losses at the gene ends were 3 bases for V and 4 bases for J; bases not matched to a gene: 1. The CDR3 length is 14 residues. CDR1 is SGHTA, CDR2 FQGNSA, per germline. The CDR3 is CASSFGQGAETQYF. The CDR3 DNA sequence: TGTGCCAGCAGCTTTGGACAGGGGGCAGAGACCCAGTACTTC.

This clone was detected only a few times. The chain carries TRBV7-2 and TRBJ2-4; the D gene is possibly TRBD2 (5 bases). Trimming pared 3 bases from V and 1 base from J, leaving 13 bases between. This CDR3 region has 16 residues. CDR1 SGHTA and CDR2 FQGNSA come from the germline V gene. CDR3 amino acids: CASSFSRSGAKNIQYF. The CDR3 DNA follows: TGTGCCAGCAGCTTTTCGAGGTCGGGGGCCAAAAACATTCAGTACTTC.

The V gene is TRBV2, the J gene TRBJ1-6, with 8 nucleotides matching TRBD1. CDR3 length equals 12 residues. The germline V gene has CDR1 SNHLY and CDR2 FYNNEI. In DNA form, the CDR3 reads TGTGCTACGACAGGGGATAATTCACCCCTCCACTTT. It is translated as CATTGDNSPLHF.

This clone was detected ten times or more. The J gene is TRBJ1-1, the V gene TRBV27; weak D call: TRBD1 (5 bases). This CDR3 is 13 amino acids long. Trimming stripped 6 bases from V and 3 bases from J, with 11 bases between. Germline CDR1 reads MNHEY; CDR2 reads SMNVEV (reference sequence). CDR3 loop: CASRSGGDTEAFF. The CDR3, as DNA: TGTGCCAGCAGGAGCGGGGGAGACACTGAAGCTTTCTTT.

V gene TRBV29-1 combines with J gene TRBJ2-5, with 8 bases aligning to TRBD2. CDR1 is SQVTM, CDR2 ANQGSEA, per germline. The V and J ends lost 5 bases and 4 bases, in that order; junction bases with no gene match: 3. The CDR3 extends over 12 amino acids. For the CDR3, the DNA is TGCAGCGTTCGGGGGGGAGCAGAGACCCAGTACTTC. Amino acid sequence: CSVRGGAETQYF.

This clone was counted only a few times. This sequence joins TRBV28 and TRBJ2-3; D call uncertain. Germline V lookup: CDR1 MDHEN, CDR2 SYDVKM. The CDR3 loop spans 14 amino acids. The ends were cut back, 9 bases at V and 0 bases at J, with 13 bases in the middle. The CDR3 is CASSPHGSTDTQYF. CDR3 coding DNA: TGTGCCAGTAGCCCGCACGGTAGCACAGATACGCAGTATTTT.

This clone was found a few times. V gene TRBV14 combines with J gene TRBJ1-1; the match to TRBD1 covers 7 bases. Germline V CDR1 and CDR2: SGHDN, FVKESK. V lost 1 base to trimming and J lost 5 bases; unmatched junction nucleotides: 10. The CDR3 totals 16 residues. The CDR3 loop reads CASSQAQARGLTEAFF. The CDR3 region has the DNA TGTGCCAGCAGCCAAGCTCAAGCCAGGGGGTTAACTGAAGCTTTCTTT.

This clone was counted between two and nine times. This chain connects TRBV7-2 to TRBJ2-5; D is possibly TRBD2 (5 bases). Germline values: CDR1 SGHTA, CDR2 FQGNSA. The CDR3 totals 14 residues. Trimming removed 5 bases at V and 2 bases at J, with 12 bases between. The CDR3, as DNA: TGTGCCAGCAGCGTGGTGGGAGCACAAGAGACCCAGTACTTC. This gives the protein CASSVVGAQETQYF.

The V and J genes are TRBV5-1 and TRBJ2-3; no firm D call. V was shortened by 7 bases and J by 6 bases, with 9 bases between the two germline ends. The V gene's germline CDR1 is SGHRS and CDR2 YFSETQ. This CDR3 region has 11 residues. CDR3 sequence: CASPAYDTQYF. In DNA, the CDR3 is TGCGCCAGCCCCGCCTATGATACGCAGTATTTT.

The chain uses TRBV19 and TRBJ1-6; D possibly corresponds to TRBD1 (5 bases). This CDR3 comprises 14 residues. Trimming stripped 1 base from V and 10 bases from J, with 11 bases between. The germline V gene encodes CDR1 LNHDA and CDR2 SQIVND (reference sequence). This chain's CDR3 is CASSIAREWSPLHF. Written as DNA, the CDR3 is TGTGCCAGTAGTATAGCCAGGGAGTGGTCACCCCTCCACTTT.

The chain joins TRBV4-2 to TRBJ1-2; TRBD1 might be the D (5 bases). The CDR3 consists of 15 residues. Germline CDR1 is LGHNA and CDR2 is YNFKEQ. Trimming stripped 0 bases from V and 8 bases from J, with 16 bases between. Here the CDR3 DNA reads TGTGCCAGCAGCCAAGATCCGAGGGGCCTAAGGGGCTACACCTTC. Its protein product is CASSQDPRGLRGYTF.

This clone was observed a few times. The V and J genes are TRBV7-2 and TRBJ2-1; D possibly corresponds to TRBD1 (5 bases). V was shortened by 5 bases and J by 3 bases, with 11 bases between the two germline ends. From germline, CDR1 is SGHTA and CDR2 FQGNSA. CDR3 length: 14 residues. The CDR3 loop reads CASSPTRVYNEQFF. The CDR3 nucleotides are TGTGCCAGCAGCCCCACCAGGGTCTACAATGAGCAGTTCTTC.

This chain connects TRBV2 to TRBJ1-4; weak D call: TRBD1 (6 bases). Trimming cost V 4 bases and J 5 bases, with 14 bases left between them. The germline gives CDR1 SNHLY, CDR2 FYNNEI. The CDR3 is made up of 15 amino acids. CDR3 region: CASSGNREGNEKLFF. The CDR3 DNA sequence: TGTGCCAGCAGTGGAAACAGGGAGGGGAATGAAAAACTGTTTTTT.